A single sample gave rise to the 9 T cell receptor beta chains below, sequenced in a study of T cells after yellow fever vaccination. Using its own MiXCR run on the 5' RACE reads, TCRdb lists one record per CDR3 protein. The sample carries 200,000 to 250,000 distinct CDR3 sequences, 2.5% to 3.5% recorded once. The sample in question was CD4+ T cells sorted from PBMCs, obtained 10 days after the yellow fever booster vaccination. The origin of the receptors is a man between 18 and 29 years old who received the YFV17D yellow fever vaccine.

This clonotype was recorded at least ten times. The rearrangement uses TRBV4-2 and TRBJ1-5; possible D gene TRBD1, 5 bases. This CDR3 is built from 15 residues. Germline V gene lookup returns CDR1 LGHNA and CDR2 YNFKEQ. With 4 bases removed from V and 1 base from J, the gap between germline ends came to 11 bases. The CDR3 loop is CASSPGTASNQPQHF. CDR3 bases: TGTGCCAGCAGCCCCGGGACGGCCAGCAATCAGCCCCAGCATTTT.

This clonotype has a count of ten or more. The chain carries TRBV9 and TRBJ1-2, with D possibly matching TRBD1 (5 bases). CDR1 is SGDLS, CDR2 YYNGEE, per germline. V was cut by 0 bases and J by 3 bases, with 9 bases left in between. The CDR3 consists of 14 residues. In nucleotides, the CDR3 is TGTGCCAGCAGCGTAGGAATAGGGGACTATGGCTACACCTTC. It codes for CASSVGIGDYGYTF.

This clonotype appeared many times. The gene calls are TRBV7-2 and TRBJ2-2, with D perhaps matching TRBD1 (6 bases). V shed 5 bases and J shed 5 bases, with 12 bases lying between them. Germline values: CDR1 SGHTA, CDR2 FQGNSA. CDR3 length: 14 amino acids. In DNA form, the CDR3 reads TGTGCCAGCAGCCAGTACAGGGTTACCGGGGAGCTGTTTTTT. Residues: CASSQYRVTGELFF.

The chain recombines TRBV29-1 with TRBJ2-5, with a possible D match to TRBD1 (5 bases). The CDR3 covers 13 residues. CDR1 SQVTM and CDR2 ANQGSEA come from the germline V gene. V was clipped by 6 bases and J by 5 bases, with 16 bases between them. The CDR3 DNA follows: TGCAGCGTACCTCCTCCAGGGTTGGAGACCCAGTACTTC. Its translation: CSVPPPGLETQYF. The full variable domain, rest sourced from reference TRBV29-1 and TRBJ2-5, is SAVISQKPSRDICQRGTSLTIQCQVDSQVTMMFWYRQQPGQSLTLIATANQGSEATYESGFVIDKFPISRPNLTFSTLTVSNMSPEDSSIYLCSVPPPGLETQYFGPGTRLLVL.

This clonotype was counted between two and nine times. J is TRBJ2-2 and V is TRBV5-1; 11 nucleotides match TRBD2. V lost 0 bases and J lost 5; bases outside the gene matches: 3. Germline CDR1 SGHRS, CDR2 YFSETQ. The CDR3 extends over 16 amino acids. The CDR3 region has the DNA TGCGCCAGCAGCTTGGACCTAGCGGGGGGAACCGGGGAGCTGTTTTTT. Its translation is CASSLDLAGGTGELFF. Full variable domain (remainder filled in from reference TRBV5-1 and TRBJ2-2): KAGVTQTPRYLIKTRGQQVTLSCSPISGHRSVSWYQQTPGQGLQFLFEYFSETQRNKGNFPGRFSGRQFSNSRSEMNVSTLELGDSALYLCASSLDLAGGTGELFFGEGSRLTVL.

The table lists this clonotype with many counts. V is TRBV24-1 and J is TRBJ1-1; D is unresolved. Trimming shortened V by 5 bases and J by 4 bases, and 10 bases separated the two germline ends. In germline, CDR1 is KGHDR, CDR2 SFDVKD. There are 13 residues in the CDR3. Here the CDR3 DNA reads TGTGCCACCAGTGCCCGTAGCGGCACTGAAGCTTTCTTT. This encodes CATSARSGTEAFF.

The chain uses TRBV3-1 and TRBJ1-1, with D hard to call. Germline CDR1 LGHDT, CDR2 YNNKEL (reference sequence). This CDR3 region has 14 residues. The V gene lost 2 bases and the J gene lost 1 base, with 8 bases spanning the gap. The DNA of the CDR3 is TGTGCCAGCAGCCAAATGTTCGCGAACACTGAAGCTTTCTTT. Its protein product is CASSQMFANTEAFF.

This clonotype was detected ten times or more. The chain has TRBV27 and TRBJ1-2, with a tentative D call TRBD1 (5 bases). The CDR3 sequence is 15 residues long. With 6 bases removed from V and 11 bases from J, the gap between germline ends came to 25 bases. Germline values: CDR1 MNHEY, CDR2 SMNVEV (reference sequence). CDR3 bases: TGTGCCAGCAGCCCGAGGGTCGGGGCGCGTTTTGGGTACACCTTC. Translated: CASSPRVGARFGYTF.

This clonotype appeared many times. The chain uses TRBV5-1 and TRBJ2-5, with TRBD1 matching over 8 bases. Trimming at V came to 0 bases and at J to 7 bases, leaving 2 bases not matched to a gene. CDR1 is SGHRS, CDR2 YFSETQ, per germline. CDR3 size: 13 residues. The CDR3 reads CASSLEGTGTQYF. CDR3 DNA sequence: TGCGCCAGCAGCTTGGAGGGGACAGGGACCCAGTACTTC.